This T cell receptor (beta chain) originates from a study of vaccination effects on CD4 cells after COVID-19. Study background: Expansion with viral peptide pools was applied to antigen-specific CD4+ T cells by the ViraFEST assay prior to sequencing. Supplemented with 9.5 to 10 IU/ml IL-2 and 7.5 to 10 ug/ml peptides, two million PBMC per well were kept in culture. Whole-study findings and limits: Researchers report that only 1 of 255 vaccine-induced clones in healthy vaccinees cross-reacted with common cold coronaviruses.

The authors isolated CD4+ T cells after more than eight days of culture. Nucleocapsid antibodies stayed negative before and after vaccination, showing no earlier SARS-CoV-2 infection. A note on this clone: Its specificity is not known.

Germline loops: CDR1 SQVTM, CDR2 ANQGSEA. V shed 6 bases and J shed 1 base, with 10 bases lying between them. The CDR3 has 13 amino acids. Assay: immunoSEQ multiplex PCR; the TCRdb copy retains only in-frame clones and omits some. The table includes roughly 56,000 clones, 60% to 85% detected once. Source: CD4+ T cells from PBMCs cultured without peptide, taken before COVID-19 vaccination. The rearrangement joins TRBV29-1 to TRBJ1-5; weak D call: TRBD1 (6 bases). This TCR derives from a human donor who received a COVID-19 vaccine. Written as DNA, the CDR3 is TGCAGCGTCGGGCAGGGGAGCAATCAGCCCCAGCATTTT. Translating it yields CSVGQGSNQPQHF.